Following are 32 T cell receptor beta chains from one sample sequenced in a study of cytomegalovirus exposure and HLA in healthy donors. PCR primers comprised 60 Vbeta and 13 Jbeta primers. Using immunoSEQ multiplex PCR, the repertoire was profiled, and TCRdb retains in-frame clones only, with some absent. Of 95,000 to 150,000 clones in the sample, about three quarters were seen once. The source material was PBMCs. Receptors originate from a young man in good health and CMV-seronegative.

Only a few counts were recorded for this clone. This chain connects TRBV19 to TRBJ1-1; D is uncertain. Germline V gene sequence: CDR1 LNHDA, CDR2 SQIVND (reference sequence). Trimming took off 5 bases at V and 1 base at J, with 8 bases between the two ends. This CDR3 has 13 residues. The CDR3 coding sequence is TGTGCCAGTAGTCCCGGGAAGAACACTGAAGCTTTCTTT. This translates into CASSPGKNTEAFF.

The chain carries TRBV6-6 and TRBJ2-5; 11 nucleotides align to TRBD2. Germline CDR1 is MNHNY and CDR2 is SVGAGI (reference sequence). Losses at the gene ends were 6 bases for V and 5 bases for J; bases not matched to a gene: 2. CDR3 length: 13 residues. For the CDR3, the DNA is TGTGCCAGCAGCTCTAGCGGGGGGGAGACCCAGTACTTC. The encoded protein is CASSSSGGETQYF.

This rearrangement joins TRBV10-3 to TRBJ1-1, with 7 bases identical to TRBD1. With 11 bases clipped from V and 0 bases from J, the junction kept 12 bases outside the gene matches. In germline, CDR1 is ENHRY, CDR2 SYGVKD. This CDR3 has 15 amino acids. CDR3 nucleotides: TGTGCCTCACACACAGGGGCCAGCTTGAACACTGAAGCTTTCTTT. It yields the protein CASHTGASLNTEAFF.

The chain employs TRBV5-4 and TRBJ2-7, with 8 bases matching TRBD1. The germline V gene encodes CDR1 SGHNT and CDR2 YYREEE (reference sequence). Trimming removed 4 bases from V and 3 bases from J; junction bases left unmatched: 3. This CDR3 comprises 13 residues. The CDR3 DNA reads TGTGCCAGCAGCGGCGACAGGGGCTACGAGCAGTACTTC. This gives the protein CASSGDRGYEQYF.

This sequence joins TRBV7-3 and TRBJ2-1, with TRBD2 matching over 11 bases. The CDR3 contains 17 residues. Germline V CDR1 and CDR2: SGHTA, FQGTGA. V shed 2 bases and J 7 bases; nucleotides not matched to a gene: 10. The DNA of the CDR3 is TGTGCCAGCAGCTTAGTAGGTTGGACTAGCGGGCTTAATGAGCAGTTCTTC. This gives the protein CASSLVGWTSGLNEQFF.

V is TRBV6-1 and J is TRBJ1-2; 9 bases line up with TRBD1. V shed 6 bases and J 5 bases; nucleotides not matched to a gene: 7. CDR3 length: 14 residues. CDR1 is MNHNS and CDR2 is SASEGT in the germline V gene. CDR3 region: CASSRTGETYGYTF. As DNA, the CDR3 is TGTGCCAGCAGCCGGACAGGGGAAACTTATGGCTACACCTTC.

A remark on this clone: Other DNA sequences of this sample code for an identical CDR3. The chain uses TRBV7-3 and TRBJ2-1; 7 bases align to TRBD1. V was clipped by 6 bases and J by 5 bases; unmatched bases: 10. Germline CDR1 and CDR2: SGHTA and FQGTGA. This CDR3 has 15 residues. CDR3 coding DNA: TGTGCCAGCAGTTTCGTACAGGGGTTCAACAATGAGCAGTTCTTC. Amino acid sequence: CASSFVQGFNNEQFF.

This clone was seen once. The rearrangement uses TRBV21-1 and TRBJ1-1; the table's D call TRBD1 went unverified against the DNA. TRBV21-1 is flagged as a pseudogene. This CDR3 is built from 20 residues. The CDR3 protein is CASSKGRDRDRVLENTEAFF. The CDR3 DNA reads TGTGCCAGCAGCAAAGGGAGAGATCGGGACAGGGTATTAGAGAACACTGAAGCTTTCTTT.

This chain joins TRBV2 and TRBJ2-1, with a possible D match to TRBD2 (5 bases). Trimming removed 7 bases at V and 10 bases at J, with 17 bases between. This CDR3 spans 13 amino acids. Per the germline V gene, CDR1 is SNHLY and CDR2 is FYNNEI. In DNA, the CDR3 is TGTGCCAGCAATTTGTCCGGGGTGGGGGAGCAGTTCTTC. This translates into CASNLSGVGEQFF.

The chain recombines TRBV7-6 with TRBJ2-3, with D possibly TRBD1 on 5 matching bases. The V end lost 3 bases, the J end lost 12 bases, and 16 bases lay between the germline ends. The V gene's germline CDR1 is SGHVS and CDR2 FNYEAQ. This CDR3 spans 13 amino acids. DNA of the CDR3: TGTGCCAGCAGCTTGGACACTACGTCCCACCAGTATTTT. Its translation: CASSLDTTSHQYF.

This chain links TRBV5-4 with TRBJ2-2, with 8 bases identical to TRBD1. With 4 bases clipped from V and 5 bases from J, the junction kept 7 bases outside the gene matches. The CDR3 is made up of 15 amino acids. Germline V lookup: CDR1 SGHNT, CDR2 YYREEE (reference sequence). This chain's CDR3 is CASSVDRGGTGELFF. In nucleotides, the CDR3 is TGTGCCAGCAGCGTCGACAGGGGAGGAACCGGGGAGCTGTTTTTT.

The genes are TRBV5-1 and TRBJ2-2, with D possibly being TRBD2 (7 bases). CDR3 length equals 18 residues. V was trimmed by 4 bases and J by 5 bases, leaving 24 bases between them. Germline V gives CDR1 SGHRS, CDR2 YFSETQ. Here the CDR3 DNA reads TGCGCCAGCAGCATACGAATCTCTGGGGGGGCCATGACCGGGGAGCTGTTTTTT. It yields the protein CASSIRISGGAMTGELFF.

The rearrangement uses TRBV5-6 and TRBJ2-7; the D is unclear. Looked up from germline, CDR1 is SGHDT and CDR2 is YYEEEE. Trimming left V 3 bases short and J 3 bases short, with 10 bases between. The CDR3 extends over 13 amino acids. CDR3 DNA: TGTGCCAGCAGCTCCGGGTCCCTCTACGAGCAGTACTTC. This codes for CASSSGSLYEQYF.

This chain links TRBV29-1 with TRBJ2-5; TRBD2 matches 8 bases. V dropped 5 bases and J dropped 1; count of bases not matched to a gene: 6. The CDR3 sequence is 14 residues long. Germline CDR1 is SQVTM and CDR2 is ANQGSEA. The CDR3 here is CSVRGGTTQETQYF. In DNA, the CDR3 is TGCAGCGTTCGCGGGGGGACCACCCAAGAGACCCAGTACTTC.

The V gene is TRBV21-1, the J gene TRBJ2-1; the D segment call TRBD2 is taken from the table without a DNA check. TRBV21-1 represents a pseudogene. This CDR3 comprises 17 residues. CDR3 coding DNA: TGTGCCAGCAGCAAAGGTGGGAGGGGCGCGTCTTGCAATGAGCAGTTCTTC. Translating gives CASSKGGRGASCNEQFF.

This clone was observed a single time. The J gene is TRBJ1-1, the V gene TRBV7-8; D uncertain. V was cut by 7 bases and J by 0 bases, with 12 bases left in between. Germline V gene data show CDR1 as SGHVS and CDR2 as FQNEAQ. The CDR3 totals 14 residues. The CDR3 DNA is TGTGCCAGCACCCGAGGGAGGCTGAACACTGAAGCTTTCTTT. Its protein product is CASTRGRLNTEAFF.

This clone was picked up many times. The chain has TRBV28 and TRBJ2-3; 11 bases align to TRBD2. CDR1 is MDHEN, CDR2 SYDVKM, per germline. After removal of 5 bases from V and 4 bases from J, the junction contained 8 bases not matched to a gene. This CDR3 region has 16 residues. CDR3 loop: CASSLAGGSYSDTQYF. The CDR3 bases are TGTGCCAGCAGTCTAGCGGGGGGAAGCTACTCAGATACGCAGTATTTT.

This chain connects TRBV10-1 to TRBJ2-2, with 9 positions matching TRBD1. The V segment lost 3 bases and the J segment 6 bases; nucleotides outside the gene matches: 5. This CDR3 is built from 15 residues. The V gene's germline CDR1 is WNHNN and CDR2 SYGVQD (reference sequence). The DNA of the CDR3 is TGCGCCAGCAGTGAATTGGGGACAGGGCCCGGGGAGCTGTTTTTT. Translation gives CASSELGTGPGELFF.

The chain employs TRBV6-1 and TRBJ1-1; unclear D gene. Trimming pared 2 bases from V and 1 base from J, leaving 11 bases between. The CDR3 has 15 residues. CDR1 MNHNS and CDR2 SASEGT come from the germline V gene. The CDR3 is CASSEHRLTNTEAFF. Written as DNA, the CDR3 is TGTGCCAGCAGTGAACATAGACTCACGAACACTGAAGCTTTCTTT.

The chain couples TRBV9 to TRBJ2-7, with 10 bases identical to TRBD1. This CDR3 spans 16 amino acids. Germline V gene data show CDR1 as SGDLS and CDR2 as YYNGEE. V gave up 0 bases and J gave up 3 bases; unmatched junction bases: 6. CDR3: CASSVGPGQGLYEQYF. For the CDR3, the DNA is TGTGCCAGCAGCGTAGGGCCGGGACAGGGGCTCTACGAGCAGTACTTC.

The chain recombines TRBV5-6 with TRBJ1-2; TRBD1 matches at 9 bases. V lost 3 bases to trimming and J lost 3 bases; unmatched junction nucleotides: 6. CDR1 is SGHDT and CDR2 is YYEEEE in the germline V gene. CDR3 length: 15 amino acids. CDR3 DNA sequence: TGTGCCAGCAGCTCATATGACAGGGGGGACTATGGCTACACCTTC. This codes for CASSSYDRGDYGYTF. Together with reference TRBV5-6 and TRBJ1-2, the CDR3 gives the full variable domain: DAGVTQSPTHLIKTRGQQVTLRCSPKSGHDTVSWYQQALGQGPQFIFQYYEEEERQRGNFPDRFSGHQFPNYSSELNVNALLLGDSALYLCASSSYDRGDYGYTFGSGTRLTVV.

The rearrangement links TRBV27 to TRBJ2-7; tentative D call: TRBD2 (5 bases). CDR3 size: 15 residues. Trimming pared 5 bases from V and 4 bases from J, leaving 18 bases between. CDR1 MNHEY and CDR2 SMNVEV come from the germline V gene (reference sequence). Here the CDR3 reads CASSTGKQSRYEQYF. CDR3 bases: TGTGCCAGCAGTACCGGGAAGCAATCTAGGTACGAGCAGTACTTC.

The V gene is TRBV10-1, the J gene TRBJ2-5; 12 positions match TRBD2. In germline, CDR1 is WNHNN, CDR2 SYGVQD (reference sequence). Trimming removed 5 bases from V and 2 bases from J; junction bases left unmatched: 6. This CDR3 region has 16 residues. The CDR3 DNA reads as TGCGCCAGCAGTAAAGGGACTAGCGGGCTACAAGAGACCCAGTACTTC. Translation: CASSKGTSGLQETQYF.

The V call is TRBV29-1, the J call TRBJ1-1; 9 bases align to TRBD1. Germline CDR1 SQVTM, CDR2 ANQGSEA. This CDR3 has 13 amino acids. The junction had 3 bases not matched to a gene; V was cut back by 3 bases and J by 4 bases. The CDR3 loop reads CSVEETGGTEAFF. CDR3 nucleotide sequence: TGCAGCGTTGAGGAGACAGGGGGCACTGAAGCTTTCTTT.

The chain is built from TRBV5-6 and TRBJ2-5; 8 positions match TRBD1. V shed 4 bases, J shed 4 bases, and the junction held 6 bases outside the gene matches. Per the germline V gene, CDR1 is SGHDT and CDR2 is YYEEEE. The CDR3 consists of 14 residues. This CDR3 reads CASSVTGVRETQYF. The DNA of the CDR3 is TGTGCCAGCAGCGTGACAGGGGTACGAGAGACCCAGTACTTC. The full variable domain, rest sourced from reference TRBV5-6 and TRBJ2-5, is DAGVTQSPTHLIKTRGQQVTLRCSPKSGHDTVSWYQQALGQGPQFIFQYYEEEERQRGNFPDRFSGHQFPNYSSELNVNALLLGDSALYLCASSVTGVRETQYFGPGTRLLVL.

V gene TRBV29-1 combines with J gene TRBJ1-4; a weak D match, TRBD1 (6 bases). Germline loops: CDR1 SQVTM, CDR2 ANQGSEA. The CDR3 runs to 14 residues. The V end lost 1 base, the J end lost 3 bases, and 9 bases lay between the germline ends. CDR3 nucleotides: TGCAGCGTTGAAGCGTCAGGGGCTAATGAAAAACTGTTTTTT. It codes for CSVEASGANEKLFF.

The chain couples TRBV30 to TRBJ1-1, with D unclear. V gave up 5 bases and J gave up 3 bases, with 13 bases separating them. The CDR3 totals 13 residues. Germline CDR1 is GTSNPN and CDR2 is SVGIG (reference sequence). The CDR3 here is CAWLEPGDTEAFF. The CDR3 region has the DNA TGTGCCTGGTTGGAACCCGGGGACACTGAAGCTTTCTTT.

Turning to this clone: Distinct nucleotide sequences in the sample also encode this CDR3. J is TRBJ2-5 and V is TRBV28; 7 bases are shared with TRBD1. The length of the CDR3 is 14 residues. The J segment lost 7 bases and the V segment lost 3 bases, leaving 8 bases of the junction unmatched. CDR1 and CDR2 (germline): MDHEN, SYDVKM. In DNA, the CDR3 is TGTGCCAGCAGTTTGACAGGGTCGTGGGGGACCCAGTACTTC. Amino acid sequence: CASSLTGSWGTQYF.

This chain joins TRBV15 and TRBJ2-7; 7 bases align to TRBD2. With V trimmed by 9 bases and J by 3 bases, 11 bases remained unmatched. CDR1 is LNHNV, CDR2 YYDKDF, per germline (reference sequence). This CDR3 spans 14 amino acids. The DNA for the CDR3 is TGTGCCACGAGCTACTTTGGGGGGGACTACGAGCAGTACTTC. It encodes CATSYFGGDYEQYF. Full variable domain (rest looked up from reference TRBV15 and TRBJ2-7): DAMVIQNPRYQVTQFGKPVTLSCSQTLNHNVMYWYQQKSSQAPKLLFHYYDKDFNNEADTPDNFQSRRPNTSFCFLDIRSPGLGDTAMYLCATSYFGGDYEQYFGPGTRLTVT.

For this clone: The sample carries other DNA sequences with the same CDR3. This chain links TRBV14 with TRBJ2-3; 9 bases match TRBD2. Per the germline V gene, CDR1 is SGHDN and CDR2 is FVKESK. The CDR3 is 18 amino acids. V lost 2 bases, J lost 2 bases, and 11 bases stayed unmatched. The CDR3 protein is CASSQPILAGYFTDTQYF. CDR3 DNA sequence: TGTGCCAGCAGCCAACCCATCCTAGCGGGGTACTTCACAGATACGCAGTATTTT.

The chain employs TRBV10-1 and TRBJ2-3, with 12 bases lining up with TRBD2. Germline V lookup: CDR1 WNHNN, CDR2 SYGVQD (reference sequence). This CDR3 is 18 amino acids long. The ends lost 6 bases at V and 4 bases at J; junction bases unmatched: 14. The CDR3 spells CASSTFASGGVGADTQYF. CDR3 DNA: TGCGCCAGCAGCACATTTGCTAGCGGGGGGGTAGGGGCAGATACGCAGTATTTT.

The chain joins TRBV29-1 to TRBJ2-7, with a possible D match to TRBD1 (6 bases). Germline-derived CDR1 and CDR2 are SQVTM and ANQGSEA. This CDR3 contains 16 residues. The germline V and J ends were trimmed by 4 bases and 1 base, with 20 bases remaining between them. CDR3 in DNA: TGCAGCGTTGGAGGGGGACAATCGGGACATTCCTACGAGCAGTACTTC. It encodes CSVGGGQSGHSYEQYF.